This passage covers 25 T cell receptor beta chains from one sample sequenced in a study of T-cell memory formation after mild COVID-19. In TCRdb, the 5' RACE reads were re-called with MiXCR into one record per CDR3 protein. The sample contains approximately 250,000 distinct CDR3 sequences, 15% to 20% of which appear only once. The sequenced material came from PBMCs or a T cell subset sorted from them (not recorded which). Receptor source: a man younger than 30 who had mild COVID-19 (a few samples of this study predate the infection). Cell type and time point are not known.

For this clonotype: Compared with germline, one end of the junction differs, possibly owing to a read error. The CDR3, as DNA: TGTGCCAGCAGTGGGATTTGGACCCGGGCTTTGGAGAGAAGTTTTGACTTC. Its protein product is CASSGIWTRALERSFDF. J is TRBJ2-4 and V is TRBV2; D not certain. Germline V gene lookup returns CDR1 SNHLY and CDR2 FYNNEI. This CDR3 region has 17 residues.

This chain connects TRBV7-2 to TRBJ2-7; D ambiguous. Per germline, CDR1 SGHTA and CDR2 FQGNSA. Deletions cut 4 bases from V and 3 bases from J, with 7 bases between. This CDR3 region has 12 residues. In DNA form, the CDR3 reads TGTGCCAGCAGCTCCACGGGCTACGAGCAGTACGTC. It translates to CASSSTGYEQYV.

The chain links TRBV5-1 to TRBJ2-7, with D unresolved. V lost 0 bases to trimming and J lost 3 bases, with 4 bases between them. Germline lookup yields CDR1 SGHRS and CDR2 YFSETQ. CDR3 length equals 12 residues. CDR3 amino acids: CASSLEGYEQYV. The CDR3 region has the DNA TGCGCCAGCAGCTTGGAGGGCTACGAGCAGTACGTC.

This clonotype was counted only a few times. This sequence joins TRBV12-3 or TRBV12-4 and TRBJ2-3, with D unresolved. CDR3 length: 15 residues. V dropped 3 bases and J dropped 6 bases, with 16 bases sitting between them. The CDR3 DNA reads TGTGCCAGCAGTTTCTCGGACGTGGCCAGTGATACGCAGTATTTT. Residues: CASSFSDVASDTQYF.

This clonotype was seen a handful of times. This chain uses TRBV12-3 or TRBV12-4 with TRBJ2-7; D is ambiguous. V lost 3 bases and J lost 3, with 12 bases in between. The CDR3 is 14 amino acids. CDR3 nucleotides: TGTGCCAGCAGTTTCCAGTCCTTGCGCTACGAGCAGTACTTC. Amino acid sequence: CASSFQSLRYEQYF.

The chain combines TRBV27 with TRBJ2-1; TRBD1 might be the D (6 bases). V dropped 3 bases and J dropped 5 bases, with 14 bases sitting between them. This CDR3 region has 15 residues. From germline, CDR1 is MNHEY and CDR2 SMNVEV (reference sequence). The CDR3 protein is CASSFRQGTNNEQFF. DNA of the CDR3: TGTGCCAGCAGTTTCCGGCAGGGGACCAACAATGAGCAGTTCTTC.

J is TRBJ2-3 and V is TRBV24-1; 9 nucleotides agree with TRBD2. V dropped 4 bases and J dropped 2; count of bases not matched to a gene: 6. CDR1 KGHDR and CDR2 SFDVKD come from the germline V gene. The CDR3 runs 16 residues. In nucleotides, the CDR3 is TGTGCCACCAGTGACAGTCGACTAGCGGACACAGATACGCAGTATTTT. It translates to CATSDSRLADTDTQYF.

This clonotype was recorded a few times. J is TRBJ2-2 and V is TRBV5-4, with 7 bases aligning to TRBD1. Trimming took 4 bases from V and 5 from J; bases not matched to a gene: 8. The CDR3 totals 15 residues. The germline V gene encodes CDR1 SGHNT and CDR2 YYREEE (reference sequence). CDR3 nucleotides: TGTGCCAGCAGCACACGACAGGGTCGTACCGGGGAGCTGTTTTTT. Translating it yields CASSTRQGRTGELFF.

In its sample, this clonotype was seen a few times. This chain links TRBV5-4 with TRBJ1-2; 12 bases agree with TRBD1. The V gene end was trimmed by 0 bases and the J gene end by 7 bases; junction bases not matched to a gene: 4. The CDR3 runs 15 residues. Germline CDR1 SGHNT, CDR2 YYREEE (reference sequence). The CDR3 nucleotides read TGTGCCAGCAGCTTGGTAGGGACAGGGGGCTCTGGCTACACCTTC. It yields the protein CASSLVGTGGSGYTF.

This clonotype was picked up many times. The chain joins TRBV7-2 to TRBJ2-3, with D unresolved. V was shortened by 5 bases and J by 1 base, with 16 bases between the two germline ends. This CDR3 region has 16 residues. Germline-derived CDR1 and CDR2 are SGHTA and FQGNSA. This CDR3 reads CASSPLNVVGTDTQYF. In DNA, the CDR3 is TGTGCCAGCAGCCCGTTGAATGTGGTGGGCACAGATACGCAGTATTTT.

In its sample, this clonotype was seen a few times. The chain links TRBV20-1 to TRBJ2-7, with 11 bases lining up with TRBD1. CDR3 length: 12 amino acids. J was trimmed by 6 bases and V by 6 bases; bases with no gene match: 4. Germline CDR1 DFQATT, CDR2 SNEGSKA (reference sequence). CDR3 DNA: TGCAGTGCGGAGGACAGGGGGCGCGAGCAGTACTTC. Translating gives CSAEDRGREQYF.

The chain carries TRBV28 and TRBJ1-2; D remains unclear. CDR1 and CDR2 from the germline V gene are MDHEN and SYDVKM. V lost 10 bases, J lost 1 base, and 13 bases lay in between. CDR3 length: 13 residues. DNA of the CDR3: TGTGCCAATTCGGGAGCTCTTAACTATGGCTACACCTTC. Residues: CANSGALNYGYTF.

V usage is TRBV7-9 and J usage is TRBJ1-6; no clear D. Germline V gene lookup returns CDR1 SEHNR and CDR2 FQNEAQ (reference sequence). V gave up 9 bases and J gave up 13 bases, with 19 bases separating them. CDR3 length: 13 residues. The CDR3 reads CASTDTSRLPLHF. The CDR3 region has the DNA TGTGCCAGTACCGACACCTCCAGATTGCCCCTCCACTTT.

This chain's CDR3 is CASSLKTEPLHF. CDR3 nucleotide sequence: TGTGCCAGCAGCTTGAAGACGGAACCCCTCCACTTT. The J gene is TRBJ1-6, the V gene TRBV7-9; D is unresolved. Germline lookup yields CDR1 SEHNR and CDR2 FQNEAQ (reference sequence). This CDR3 comprises 12 residues. The germline V and J ends were trimmed by 3 bases and 12 bases, with 9 bases remaining between them.

There are a few counts of this clonotype. The gene calls are TRBV7-2 and TRBJ2-1; 10 nucleotides match TRBD2. Trimming removed 5 bases from V and 0 bases from J; junction bases left unmatched: 4. Germline V gives CDR1 SGHTA, CDR2 FQGNSA. CDR3 size: 16 residues. CDR3 sequence: CASSPSGGSSYNEQFF. The CDR3 bases are TGTGCCAGCAGCCCTAGCGGGGGCAGCTCCTACAATGAGCAGTTCTTC.

The J gene is TRBJ1-5, the V gene TRBV4-2, with D tentatively TRBD1 (5 bases). Germline CDR1 LGHNA, CDR2 YNFKEQ. The CDR3 is 14 residues long. Trimming shortened V by 0 bases and J by 9 bases, and 12 bases separated the two germline ends. CDR3 DNA sequence: TGTGCCAGCAGCCAAGAAACAGGACCCCGGCCCCAGCATTTT. Amino acid sequence: CASSQETGPRPQHF.

CDR3 sequence reads: CSAMGQGNGELFF. The CDR3 DNA follows: TGCAGTGCCATGGGACAGGGGAACGGGGAGCTGTTTTTT. V is TRBV20-1 and J is TRBJ2-2; 10 nucleotides match TRBD1. V lost 6 bases and J lost 7; bases outside the gene matches: 5. In germline, CDR1 is DFQATT, CDR2 SNEGSKA (reference sequence). This CDR3 comprises 13 residues.

The table lists this clonotype with a few counts. V usage is TRBV5-5 and J usage is TRBJ1-4; D uncertain. The CDR3 runs 15 residues. The ends were cut back, 2 bases at V and 0 bases at J, with 8 bases in the middle. Germline CDR1 reads SGHKS; CDR2 reads YYEKEE (reference sequence). Written as DNA, the CDR3 is TGTGCCAGCAGCTTCTCGAGTTCAACTAATGAAAAACTGTTTTTT. Encoded protein: CASSFSSSTNEKLFF.

This clonotype occurred a few times. The chain couples TRBV20-1 to TRBJ1-5; 10 nucleotides match TRBD1. The CDR3 extends over 14 amino acids. V was pared by 3 bases and J by 5 bases, with 4 bases of the junction left unmatched. CDR1 is DFQATT, CDR2 SNEGSKA, per germline (reference sequence). The chain's CDR3 is CSASMGTGDQPQHF. CDR3 sequence (DNA): TGCAGTGCTAGTATGGGGACAGGGGATCAGCCCCAGCATTTT.

In this sample, this clonotype turned up a few times. This chain joins TRBV6-1 and TRBJ2-3; D gene uncertain. Germline V CDR1 and CDR2: MNHNS, SASEGT. Between the trimmed V and J ends, which lost 8 bases and 7 bases, there was a span of 22 bases. The CDR3 totals 15 residues. Written as DNA, the CDR3 is TGTGCCAGCGGGCGTGCCCGGGCGCCGGAGCATACGCAGTATTTT. Translated: CASGRARAPEHTQYF.

This clonotype has a handful of counts. V usage is TRBV5-1 and J usage is TRBJ2-3; D unclear. With 3 bases removed from V and 7 bases from J, the gap between germline ends came to 15 bases. Germline assignment: CDR1 SGHRS and CDR2 YFSETQ. CDR3 length: 14 amino acids. The CDR3 reads CASSSDTYTYTQYF. In DNA, the CDR3 is TGCGCCAGCAGCTCCGATACTTACACCTATACGCAGTATTTT.

This chain links TRBV5-1 with TRBJ1-2; 7 bases map to TRBD1. The CDR3 runs to 13 residues. CDR1 is SGHRS and CDR2 is YFSETQ in the germline V gene. V gave up 7 bases and J gave up 0 bases; unmatched junction bases: 3. This CDR3 is CASRDSANYGYTF. CDR3 DNA: TGCGCCAGCCGGGACAGCGCTAACTATGGCTACACCTTC.

This clonotype was seen only a few times. This chain joins TRBV4-2 and TRBJ1-1; 9 nucleotides line up with TRBD1. CDR3 length equals 17 residues. J lost 4 bases, V lost 0 bases, and 9 bases had no gene match. CDR1 LGHNA and CDR2 YNFKEQ come from the germline V gene. CDR3 region: CASSQDPGQGTATEAFF. The CDR3 coding sequence is TGTGCCAGCAGCCAAGACCCGGGACAGGGAACGGCCACTGAAGCTTTCTTT.

This rearrangement joins TRBV6-2 or TRBV6-3 to TRBJ2-1; unclear D gene. V dropped 5 bases and J dropped 0 bases, with 8 bases sitting between them. This CDR3 is built from 14 residues. The germline CDR1 and CDR2 sequences are MNHEY and SVGEGT. Written as DNA, the CDR3 is TGTGCCAGCAGTGCTTATAGCTCCTACAATGAGCAGTTCTTC. This encodes CASSAYSSYNEQFF.

This clonotype has only one observation. The chain employs TRBV4-3 and TRBJ1-2, with TRBD1 matching 8 bases. The V gene end was trimmed by 1 base and the J gene end by 4 bases; junction bases not matched to a gene: 5. The germline gives CDR1 LGHNA, CDR2 YSLEER. This CDR3 is built from 15 residues. In DNA form, the CDR3 reads TGCGCCAGCAGCCAAGGGACAGGGCAGCTCTATGGCTACACCTTC. The encoded protein is CASSQGTGQLYGYTF.